The clone carrying this T cell receptor beta chain was counted at least ten times. MiXCR was run by TCRdb on the 5' RACE reads, yielding one entry per CDR3 protein. Here the sample spans around 40,000 distinct CDR3 sequences, about 6.2% being singletons. The sample originates from a study of early T cells in non-severe SARS-CoV-2 infection. Turning to the study itself: From unsorted whole blood, bulk RNA was sequenced, and the chains remained unpaired.

Trimming left V 7 bases short and J 0 bases short, with 13 bases between. Germline CDR1 reads MDHEN; CDR2 reads SYDVKM. This CDR3 spans 14 amino acids. This sequence originates from an adult who was a healthcare worker with PCR-confirmed SARS-CoV-2 infection or an uninfected control (not recorded which). V usage is TRBV28 and J usage is TRBJ2-7; a possible D gene is TRBD2 (6 bases). Sequenced sample: whole blood. The CDR3 region is CASTWDFSSYEQYF. CDR3 DNA: TGTGCCAGCACCTGGGACTTCTCCTCCTACGAGCAGTACTTC.